This TCR beta chain was retrieved from a study of early T cells in non-severe SARS-CoV-2 infection. Study context: Sequencing used unsorted whole-blood bulk RNA, so chains lack pairing. Study results and limitations: Lookups in VDJdb leaned toward anti-spike CD8 responses and missed private and CD4 specificities.

Attached unique molecular identifiers marked individual cDNA molecules. One entry per CDR3 protein, called by TCRdb with MiXCR from the 5' RACE reads. Of 65,000 to 80,000 distinct CDR3 sequences in the sample, approximately 10% are singletons; the top ten hold 4.7%. This clonotype occurred a few times. Its antigen is as yet unknown. V gave up 3 bases and J gave up 4 bases; unmatched junction bases: 3. The CDR3 is 13 amino acids. Looked up from germline, CDR1 is SQVTM and CDR2 is ANQGSEA. The source material was whole blood. This clonotype was sampled from an adult who was a healthcare worker with PCR-confirmed SARS-CoV-2 infection or an uninfected control (not recorded which). The rearrangement joins TRBV29-1 to TRBJ2-4; 7 nucleotides agree with TRBD1. DNA for the CDR3: TGCAGCGTTGACGACAGGGCAAAAAACATTCAGTACTTC. This encodes CSVDDRAKNIQYF.